This is a list of T cell receptor beta chains from one sample in a study of shared clonotypes between healthy human individuals. TCRdb's copy holds only in-frame clones and misses some; the assay was immunoSEQ multiplex PCR. This table holds more than 1.2 million clones, approximately 98.5% found once. What was sequenced was naive CD4+ T cells sorted from blood. These receptors were taken from a man aged 30-40 years in good health. The CDR3 runs from the conserved cysteine through the conserved F or W. The D gene is left open where the match is weak. The listing skips clone size in some rows; elsewhere it reads once, few, many or a size class.

D: NA
V: TRBV6-1
size: NA
J: TRBJ2-5
DNA: TGTGCCAGCAGCCCTGGGGTACCCCAAGAGACCCAGTACTTC
CDR3: CASSPGVPQETQYF

D: NA
V: TRBV10-3
size: once
J: TRBJ1-2
DNA: TGTGCCGTCTCGGAAGGGACGAGGTACTATGGCTACACCTTC
CDR3: CAVSEGTRYYGYTF

D: TRBD1
V: TRBV9
size: NA
J: TRBJ1-2
DNA: TGTGCCAGCAGCGGGCGATTCGGGACAGGGAATGGCTACACCTTC
CDR3: CASSGRFGTGNGYTF

D: TRBD1
V: TRBV4-3
size: NA
J: TRBJ2-5
DNA: TGCGCCAGCAGCCCCGGACAGGGACAAGAGACCCAGTACTTC
CDR3: CASSPGQGQETQYF

D: NA
V: TRBV18
size: NA
J: TRBJ2-5
DNA: TGTGCCAGCTCACCACCTAGGGGGGAGACCCAGTACTTC
CDR3: CASSPPRGETQYF

D: TRBD1
V: TRBV15
size: NA
J: TRBJ2-7
DNA: TGTGCCACCAGCAGGAATCCGGACAGGAGGAGCTCCTACGAGCAGTACTTC
CDR3: CATSRNPDRRSSYEQYF

D: NA
V: TRBV27
size: NA
J: TRBJ2-4
DNA: TGTGCCAGCAGTTTAAGGGCCAAAAACATTCAGTACTTC
CDR3: CASSLRAKNIQYF

D: TRBD1
V: TRBV28
size: NA
J: TRBJ1-2
DNA: TGTGCCACACACAGGGGTTACTACACCTTC
CDR3: CATHRGYYTF

D: TRBD1
V: TRBV9
size: NA
J: TRBJ2-7
DNA: TGTGCCAGCAGCGTAGCTACAGGGGGGTACGAGCAGTACTTC
CDR3: CASSVATGGYEQYF

D: NA
V: TRBV2
size: NA
J: TRBJ2-1
DNA: TGTGCCAGCAGTCAGACGGGGAGCGGGTACAATGAGCAGTTCTTC
CDR3: CASSQTGSGYNEQFF

D: TRBD1
V: TRBV5-1
size: NA
J: TRBJ2-1
DNA: TGCGCCAGCAGCTTGGAGGGACAGGGGGTAAAGCAGTTCTTC
CDR3: CASSLEGQGVKQFF

D: NA
V: TRBV20-1
size: once
J: TRBJ2-1
DNA: TGCAGTGCTATAGACAATGAGCAGTTCTTC
CDR3: CSAIDNEQFF

D: NA
V: TRBV5-1
size: NA
J: TRBJ2-2
DNA: TGCGCCAGCAGCTTACAAGGGGCTACCGGGGAGCTGTTTTTT
CDR3: CASSLQGATGELFF